One sample yielded the 29 T cell receptor beta chains listed below, sequenced in a study of blood T cell repertoires in COVID-19. Profiling relied on immunoSEQ multiplex PCR, and the TCRdb table lists in-frame clones only, not all of them. The sample holds 150,000 to 200,000 clones, about four fifths seen once. Sequenced sample: peripheral blood. These receptor sequences come from a woman of 80 years or more with acute or convalescent COVID-19.

The CDR3 here is CAWAQGERKLFF. As DNA, the CDR3 is TGTGCCTGGGCCCAGGGGGAACGGAAACTGTTTTTT. V gene TRBV30 combines with J gene TRBJ1-4, with 7 bases matching TRBD1. The CDR3 has 12 residues. Germline V gives CDR1 GTSNPN, CDR2 SVGIG (reference sequence). The junction had 8 bases not matched to a gene; V was cut back by 5 bases and J by 11 bases.

DNA for the CDR3: TGTGCCATCACCCCCGGGACAGGAAATTCACCCCTCCACTTT. Encoded protein: CAITPGTGNSPLHF. The chain has TRBV10-3 and TRBJ1-6; the match to TRBD1 covers 8 bases. Germline values: CDR1 ENHRY, CDR2 SYGVKD. V lost 7 bases and J lost 7; bases outside the gene matches: 6. The CDR3 covers 14 residues.

This clone was observed a single time. The chain combines TRBV28 with TRBJ1-4; D not resolved. Germline values: CDR1 MDHEN, CDR2 SYDVKM. V shed 8 bases and J shed 4 bases, with 5 bases lying between them. The CDR3 totals 11 residues. The CDR3 sequence is CASFHNEKLFF. The CDR3 coding sequence is TGTGCCAGCTTCCATAATGAAAAACTGTTTTTT.

The chain carries TRBV27 and TRBJ2-1; the match to TRBD2 covers 15 bases. This CDR3 is built from 16 residues. J gave up 7 bases and V 6 bases, and 7 bases lay outside the gene matches. CDR1 MNHEY and CDR2 SMNVEV come from the germline V gene (reference sequence). CDR3 sequence: CASRGLAGGALNEQFF. CDR3 sequence (DNA): TGTGCCAGCAGAGGACTAGCGGGGGGGGCCTTAAATGAGCAGTTCTTC.

This clone has more than one count but fewer than ten. The chain links TRBV6-2 or TRBV6-3 to TRBJ2-1, with 11 bases lining up with TRBD2. Germline CDR1 and CDR2: MNHEY and SVGEGT. The CDR3 is 17 amino acids. The V segment lost 6 bases and the J segment 3 bases; nucleotides outside the gene matches: 10. The CDR3 spells CASSLPTSGKFYNEQFF. CDR3 coding DNA: TGTGCCAGCAGCCTCCCGACTAGCGGGAAATTCTACAATGAGCAGTTCTTC.

This sequence joins TRBV15 and TRBJ2-3, with 11 bases fitting TRBD2. Trimming took 5 bases from V and 6 from J; bases not matched to a gene: 4. CDR1 is LNHNV and CDR2 is YYDKDF in the germline V gene (reference sequence). CDR3 length equals 14 residues. CDR3 sequence reads: CATSDSGGDDTQYF. The CDR3 DNA reads as TGTGCCACCAGCGATAGCGGGGGGGACGATACGCAGTATTTT. The whole variable domain, remainder taken from reference TRBV15 and TRBJ2-3, is DAMVIQNPRYQVTQFGKPVTLSCSQTLNHNVMYWYQQKSSQAPKLLFHYYDKDFNNEADTPDNFQSRRPNTSFCFLDIRSPGLGDTAMYLCATSDSGGDDTQYFGPGTRLTVL.

This chain connects TRBV19 to TRBJ1-2, with D maybe TRBD1 (5 bases). V gave up 3 bases and J gave up 7 bases, with 9 bases separating them. CDR1 is LNHDA and CDR2 is SQIVND in the germline V gene (reference sequence). This CDR3 is 12 amino acids long. Written as DNA, the CDR3 is TGTGCCAGTAGTATCCGGGGGGGTGGCTACACCTTC. Its protein product is CASSIRGGGYTF.

This clone occurred a few times. The gene calls are TRBV5-6 and TRBJ2-6; D is possibly TRBD1 (5 bases). V gave up 0 bases and J gave up 0 bases, with 7 bases separating them. The CDR3 runs to 16 residues. Germline V gene data show CDR1 as SGHDT and CDR2 as YYEEEE. The DNA of the CDR3 is TGTGCCAGCAGCTTGGTTAGGGGCTCTGGGGCCAACGTCCTGACTTTC. It translates to CASSLVRGSGANVLTF.

On this clone itself: Other DNA sequences within the sample encode an identical CDR3. The chain links TRBV5-4 to TRBJ1-1; tentatively, D is TRBD1 (5 bases). Germline-derived CDR1 and CDR2 are SGHNT and YYREEE (reference sequence). Deletions cut 4 bases from V and 2 bases from J, with 9 bases between. The CDR3 sequence is 13 residues long. DNA for the CDR3: TGTGCCAGCAGCCCTGGACAAAACACTGAAGCTTTCTTT. Its translation: CASSPGQNTEAFF.

The chain joins TRBV5-6 to TRBJ1-6; D not resolved. Germline lookup yields CDR1 SGHDT and CDR2 YYEEEE. The CDR3 is 16 amino acids. The germline V and J ends were trimmed by 2 bases and 1 base, with 10 bases remaining between them. CDR3 residues: CASSFWSGSYNSPLHF. The CDR3 region has the DNA TGTGCCAGCAGCTTTTGGAGTGGTTCCTATAATTCACCCCTCCACTTT.

Comment on this clone: A read error may account for a junction end that differs from germline. The rearrangement links TRBV5-1 to TRBJ1-1; D not resolved. The CDR3 runs to 13 residues. Germline assignment: CDR1 SGHRS and CDR2 YFSETQ. CDR3 nucleotides: TGCGCCACCAGCCGGGAGCTCGGAGTTGAAGCTTTCTTT. Amino acid sequence: CATSRELGVEAFF.

The J gene is TRBJ2-2, the V gene TRBV7-2; D unresolved. Germline assignment: CDR1 SGHTA and CDR2 FQGNSA. This CDR3 region has 15 residues. V shed 2 bases and J shed 4 bases, with 11 bases lying between them. The CDR3 is CASSLHGGGTGELFF. In DNA, the CDR3 is TGTGCCAGCAGCTTACACGGCGGCGGCACCGGGGAGCTGTTTTTT.

The DNA of the CDR3 is TGCGCCAGCAGCCAAGATGAGGACAGGGGTGTTGGGGCCAACGTCCTGACTTTC. This translates into CASSQDEDRGVGANVLTF. The chain carries TRBV4-3 and TRBJ2-6, with 9 bases identical to TRBD1. J gave up 3 bases and V 0 bases, and 6 bases lay outside the gene matches. CDR3 length: 18 residues. Germline assignment: CDR1 LGHNA and CDR2 YSLEER.

The chain is built from TRBV27 and TRBJ1-2; D gene unclear. The CDR3 has 15 amino acids. The germline V and J ends were trimmed by 6 bases and 8 bases, with 22 bases remaining between them. CDR1 and CDR2 from the germline V gene are MNHEY and SMNVEV (reference sequence). This chain's CDR3 is CASSRTRQTPKGYTF. Here the CDR3 DNA reads TGTGCCAGCAGCCGCACGCGCCAGACTCCTAAGGGCTACACCTTC.

This chain uses TRBV5-1 with TRBJ2-4; possibly TRBD2 for D (5 bases). Trimming pared 0 bases from V and 7 bases from J, leaving 11 bases between. Per the germline V gene, CDR1 is SGHRS and CDR2 is YFSETQ. The CDR3 runs to 14 residues. CDR3 DNA: TGCGCCAGCAGCTTGGAGCTAGCACGGAACATTCAGTACTTC. The encoded protein is CASSLELARNIQYF. The complete variable domain, with remaining parts taken from reference TRBV5-1 and TRBJ2-4, reads KAGVTQTPRYLIKTRGQQVTLSCSPISGHRSVSWYQQTPGQGLQFLFEYFSETQRNKGNFPGRFSGRQFSNSRSEMNVSTLELGDSALYLCASSLELARNIQYFGAGTRLSVL.

The V call is TRBV11-2, the J call TRBJ1-1; 8 nucleotides align to TRBD1. The CDR3 is 16 residues long. V trimming: 7 bases; J trimming: 2 bases; junction bases outside the gene matches: 12. CDR1 is SGHAT and CDR2 is FQNNGV in the germline V gene. The CDR3 loop reads CASIASGTGINTEAFF. CDR3 in DNA: TGTGCCAGCATCGCCTCCGGGACAGGCATCAACACTGAAGCTTTCTTT. Filled out from reference TRBV11-2 and TRBJ1-1, the complete variable domain reads EAGVAQSPRYKIIEKRQSVAFWCNPISGHATLYWYQQILGQGPKLLIQFQNNGVVDDSQLPKDRFSAERLKGVDSTLKIQPAKLEDSAVYLCASIASGTGINTEAFFGQGTRLTVV.

The J gene is TRBJ2-7, the V gene TRBV19; TRBD2 agrees at 7 bases. The trim removed 7 bases at V and 5 bases at J, leaving 17 bases unmatched. The length of the CDR3 is 16 residues. Per the germline V gene, CDR1 is LNHDA and CDR2 is SQIVND (reference sequence). CDR3: CASNRGGSLVIDEQYF. CDR3 in DNA: TGTGCCAGTAATCGGGGCGGGAGTTTGGTAATCGACGAGCAGTACTTC.

V and J are TRBV19 and TRBJ1-2, with D perhaps matching TRBD1 (5 bases). Per germline, CDR1 LNHDA and CDR2 SQIVND (reference sequence). The CDR3 is made up of 13 amino acids. V was cut by 5 bases and J by 5 bases, with 12 bases left in between. CDR3 residues: CASSPDSQYGYTF. CDR3 coding DNA: TGTGCCAGTAGTCCCGACAGCCAATATGGCTACACCTTC.

V usage is TRBV7-3 and J usage is TRBJ2-7, with 8 nucleotides matching TRBD2. The CDR3 covers 14 residues. Trimming took 5 bases from V and 1 from J; bases not matched to a gene: 4. Germline V lookup: CDR1 SGHTA, CDR2 FQGTGA. CDR3 bases: TGTGCCAGCAGCCAACGGGGGGGTTCCTACGAGCAGTACTTC. It yields the protein CASSQRGGSYEQYF.

The gene calls are TRBV28 and TRBJ1-3; 9 nucleotides match TRBD1. V shed 8 bases and J 8 bases; nucleotides not matched to a gene: 10. CDR1 MDHEN and CDR2 SYDVKM come from the germline V gene. The CDR3 extends over 14 amino acids. The CDR3 DNA follows: TGTGCCAGCGACCCCGGGACAGGGAAGCACACCATATATTTT. This sequence encodes CASDPGTGKHTIYF.

The chain links TRBV18 to TRBJ1-1; D remains ambiguous. V shed 4 bases and J shed 2 bases, with 8 bases lying between them. Germline V gene lookup returns CDR1 KGHSH and CDR2 LQKENI. The CDR3 covers 13 residues. In nucleotides, the CDR3 is TGTGCCAGCTCACTAGACACCAACACTGAAGCTTTCTTT. It translates to CASSLDTNTEAFF.

J is TRBJ2-2 and V is TRBV7-2; perhaps TRBD1 as D (5 bases). Germline lookup yields CDR1 SGHTA and CDR2 FQGNSA. V was shortened by 2 bases and J by 2 bases, with 6 bases between the two germline ends. CDR3 length: 14 amino acids. The CDR3 is CASSLQGNTGELFF. The CDR3 coding sequence is TGTGCCAGCAGCTTACAGGGAAACACCGGGGAGCTGTTTTTT.

In this sample, this clone turned up once. The chain uses TRBV5-6 and TRBJ1-4; D is undetermined. Germline CDR1 and CDR2: SGHDT and YYEEEE. V was trimmed by 1 base and J by 5 bases, leaving 15 bases between them. This CDR3 is built from 16 residues. For the CDR3, the DNA is TGTGCCAGCAGCTTGCTTTTAGAGGGCTTCAATGAAAAACTGTTTTTT. Translated: CASSLLLEGFNEKLFF.

The rearrangement uses TRBV7-9 and TRBJ2-2, with D possibly TRBD1 on 6 matching bases. CDR3 length equals 16 residues. CDR1 is SEHNR and CDR2 is FQNEAQ in the germline V gene (reference sequence). V gave up 4 bases and J gave up 1 base, with 13 bases separating them. In DNA, the CDR3 is TGTGCCAGCAGCTCCCATAGGGGGATGAACACCGGGGAGCTGTTTTTT. This translates into CASSSHRGMNTGELFF.

V gene TRBV7-2 combines with J gene TRBJ2-3; the D is unclear. CDR1 is SGHTA and CDR2 is FQGNSA in the germline V gene. V dropped 0 bases and J dropped 3 bases, with 7 bases sitting between them. The CDR3 is 14 residues long. The CDR3: CASSLAWQTDTQYF. As DNA, the CDR3 is TGTGCCAGCAGCTTAGCTTGGCAGACAGATACGCAGTATTTT.

In this sample, this clone turned up many times. This same CDR3 is encoded by further DNA sequences in the sample. The CDR3 DNA is TGTGCCAGCAGCTCGACAGATACGCAGTATTTT. Protein sequence: CASSSTDTQYF. V is TRBV7-9 and J is TRBJ2-3; D call uncertain. CDR1 SEHNR and CDR2 FQNEAQ come from the germline V gene (reference sequence). The V and J ends lost 4 bases and 3 bases respectively, with 2 bases between them. This CDR3 comprises 11 residues.

In regard to this clone: The junction shows a germline mismatch at one end, possibly a read error. The chain couples TRBV6-6 to TRBJ2-5; D is perhaps TRBD2 (5 bases). The CDR3 loop spans 13 amino acids. CDR1 MNHNY and CDR2 SVGAGI come from the germline V gene (reference sequence). CDR3 nucleotide sequence: TGTGTCAGCAGTTACGTCGGGGAGCAGACCCAGTACTTC. It is translated as CVSSYVGEQTQYF.

The chain combines TRBV6-6 with TRBJ1-5; TRBD1 aligns across 9 bases. Trimming at V came to 7 bases and at J to 4 bases, leaving 5 bases not matched to a gene. The CDR3 is made up of 14 amino acids. Germline-derived CDR1 and CDR2 are MNHNY and SVGAGI (reference sequence). CDR3 amino acids: CASNKQGANQPQHF. In nucleotides, the CDR3 is TGTGCCAGCAACAAACAGGGGGCGAATCAGCCCCAGCATTTT.

There are a few counts of this clone. The rearrangement joins TRBV10-2 to TRBJ2-2, with TRBD1 as a possible D gene (6 bases). There are 13 residues in the CDR3. Germline CDR1 WSHSY, CDR2 SAAADI. Between the trimmed V and J ends, which lost 6 bases and 8 bases, there was a span of 13 bases. The CDR3 DNA reads TGCGCCAGCAGCGACAGGACTGGGGGGGAGCTGTTTTTT. As protein: CASSDRTGGELFF.